The sample holds a few counts of the clone carrying this T cell receptor beta chain. The data were taken from a study of shared clonotypes between healthy human individuals. This CDR3 comprises 13 residues. V was pared by 0 bases and J by 3 bases, with 7 bases between. CDR1 SGHDT and CDR2 YYEEEE come from the germline V gene. Generated by immunoSEQ multiplex PCR, the TCRdb table keeps only in-frame clones and is missing some. The sample lists about 490,000 clones, 60% to 85% seen once, with roughly 13% in the top ten. Sequenced: PBMCs. The genes are TRBV5-6 and TRBJ2-7; unclear D gene. The TCR comes from a woman aged 40 to 49 in good health. Some clones in this sample may be carry-over from other donors' samples. Here the CDR3 DNA reads TGTGCCAGCAGCTTGGGTAGACACTACGAGCAGTACTTC. This gives the protein CASSLGRHYEQYF.